This T cell receptor beta chain was sequenced for a study of T-cell reconstitution after alpha-beta-depleted transplantation in children. Overall study results and limits: At one year after transplant, newly produced T cells mostly accounted for T-cell counts and diversity.

Using unique molecular identifiers, the investigators prepared the TCRbeta library. TCRdb re-called the PCR reads with MiXCR, one entry per CDR3 protein. The repertoire has about 290,000 distinct CDR3 sequences, about a tenth of them found once; the top ten carry 7% to 9.5%. This clonotype came up a few times. Its specificity is not known. Sequenced here: PBMCs, sampled before TCRalphabeta/CD19-depleted stem cell transplant. This clonotype was obtained from a boy in the first two years of life with acute myeloid leukemia, due to receive a stem cell transplant.

CDR3 nucleotide sequence: TGCAGTGCTATCGGGACAGGGAAAGGCGAGCAGTACTTC. Translating it yields CSAIGTGKGEQYF. J is TRBJ2-7 and V is TRBV20-1; 9 bases map to TRBD1. Germline CDR1 and CDR2: DFQATT and SNEGSKA (reference sequence). There are 13 residues in the CDR3. Unmatched junction bases numbered 7, after V lost 4 bases and J lost 6 bases.